This T cell receptor beta chain was identified during a study of blood T cell repertoires in COVID-19. Study at large: PBMCs, B-cell-depleted T cells, or T cells were the source of the cDNA or gDNA that made up the material.

This clone has more than one count but fewer than ten. Enrolled during active infection, Seattle patients were then followed longitudinally. After removal of 8 bases from V and 2 bases from J, the junction contained 6 bases not matched to a gene. The germline V gene has CDR1 LNHDA and CDR2 SQIVND (reference sequence). The CDR3 is 15 amino acids. Per the original methods: It was from reference gene primer amplification that nucleated cell counts were estimated. The protocol was immunoSEQ multiplex PCR, while the TCRdb copy is restricted to in-frame clones and leaves out a portion. V and J calls and clone size are those listed in that table; D and trimming were worked out from the DNA. The sample holds 250,000 to 350,000 clones, about four fifths seen once.

V is TRBV19 and J is TRBJ1-5; 10 bases are a match to TRBD1. Source material: peripheral blood. The sequence was obtained from a person aged 70 to 85 with COVID-19, enrolled during active disease. As DNA, the CDR3 is TGTGCCAGTTTTTCTGGACAGGGGGGCAATCAGCCCCAGCATTTT. As protein: CASFSGQGGNQPQHF. The full variable domain, completed using reference TRBV19 and TRBJ1-5, is DGGITQSPKYLFRKEGQNVTLSCEQNLNHDAMYWYRQDPGQGLRLIYYSQIVNDFQKGDIAEGYSVSREKKESFPLTVTSAQKNPTAFYLCASFSGQGGNQPQHFGDGTRLSIL.